The entry below gives a single T cell receptor (beta chain) sequence along with its context. The sample holds a few counts of this clonotype. The target of this receptor is not known. Base qualities were left out, and no much larger clone turns up one base away. Library generation was performed with RT-PCR. Data came from an Illumina HiSeq 2500. Starting from the raw public reads, TCRdb applied fastp trimming at Q25, assembled clones with MiXCR and retained in-frame beta chains. One record per CDR3 amino acid sequence lists the most common genes and DNA. The sample profile shows hundreds of thousands of distinct CDR3 sequences; roughly a fifth of them were found once. The ten top clones hold about 10% of the sample. The data originate from a study of response to subunit inactivated influenza vaccine (dated by TCRdb to 2016 to 2018). In terms of the full investigation: Deep quantitative profiling of the T cell receptor repertoire was used in the study to follow responses to a trivalent subunit inactivated influenza vaccine.

Per the germline V gene, MNHEY is the CDR1 and SVGEGT is the CDR2. Cut back by 5 bases and 0 bases, the V and J ends lie 9 bases apart. From the cysteine through the phenylalanine, the CDR3 covers 14 amino acids. Kept here is only the CDR3 DNA, which spans 42 bases and is read in frame from base 1. The study at large found these results: It was suggested by the authors that each seasonal influenza vaccination may recruit only a limited number of new T cells.

The V and J genes are TRBV6-2 or TRBV6-3 and TRBJ2-3, with the D segment identity uncertain. The sequenced sample was PBMCs from blood, obtained roughly 20 months after vaccination. This sequence originates from a man aged 50 to 69 who received an inactivated influenza vaccine. Donor details come from another sample of the same person, matched by shared clones. The sequence in DNA is TGTGCCAGCAGTATGGAATATAGCACAGATACGCAGTATTTT. The encoded protein is CASSMEYSTDTQYF.